This entry lists 14 T cell receptor beta chains sequenced from one sample in a study of regulatory T cells in long-lasting Graves disease. Researchers made TCR beta libraries by using iRepertoire HTBI primers and running Arm-PCR on CDR3 regions. TCRdb called the multiplex PCR reads again in MiXCR, with one record for every CDR3 protein. The repertoire consists of about 430,000 distinct CDR3 sequences, with about 15% occurring once and the leading ten covering under 9%. Time point given: newly diagnosed GD, antithyroid drugs for less than 3 months. RNA from PBMCs was the source of the TCR library. Separately, the same data were catalogued under a study of T cells in Graves' hyperthyroidism and ophthalmopathy.

The material sequenced was peripheral blood mononuclear cells (PBMCs), taken at new diagnosis, from a patient treated with antithyroid drugs. Every receptor here comes from a woman aged 40 to 50 with Graves disease.

This clonotype was detected a few times. V usage is TRBV11-2 and J usage is TRBJ2-2; unclear D gene. V was pared by 0 bases and J by 9 bases, with 8 bases between. The CDR3 is 13 residues long. Germline assignment: CDR1 SGHAT and CDR2 FQNNGV. The chain's CDR3 is CASSLDGMRELFF. CDR3 in DNA: TGTGCCAGCAGCTTAGACGGCATGCGGGAGCTGTTTTTT.

This clonotype appeared many times. The chain is built from TRBV2 and TRBJ1-5; the D is unclear. V lost 6 bases and J lost 7, with 10 bases in between. In germline, CDR1 is SNHLY, CDR2 FYNNEI. This CDR3 has 12 residues. CDR3 bases: TGTGCCAGCAGGCGGGCTGGCCAGCCCCAGCATTTT. Its translation: CASRRAGQPQHF.

The J gene is TRBJ2-2, the V gene TRBV5-5; no clear D gene. The V gene's germline CDR1 is SGHKS and CDR2 YYEKEE (reference sequence). This CDR3 contains 16 residues. V was pared by 2 bases and J by 5 bases, with 16 bases between. The CDR3 nucleotides are TGTGCCAGCAGCTTTTCCTATAGTTCCACTACCGGGGAGCTGTTTTTT. It codes for CASSFSYSSTTGELFF.

The chain carries TRBV7-9 and TRBJ1-1; weak D call: TRBD1 (6 bases). Trimming removed 2 bases from V and 6 bases from J, with 16 bases in between. This CDR3 is built from 15 residues. Germline CDR1 SEHNR, CDR2 FQNEAQ (reference sequence). The CDR3 nucleotides read TGTGCCAGCAGCTTACAGGGGCTAGTTCGGGCTGAAGCTTTCTTT. As protein: CASSLQGLVRAEAFF.

V is TRBV9 and J is TRBJ1-6, with a weak D call TRBD1 (6 bases). V shed 3 bases and J shed 6 bases, with 7 bases lying between them. The CDR3 is 13 amino acids. The germline V gene has CDR1 SGDLS and CDR2 YYNGEE. CDR3 DNA: TGTGCCAGCAGCGCACAGGGTAATTCACCCCTCCACTTT. Protein sequence: CASSAQGNSPLHF.

This clonotype was seen many times. This chain uses TRBV2 with TRBJ2-3; D possibly corresponds to TRBD2 (6 bases). The CDR3 contains 14 residues. Germline CDR1 and CDR2: SNHLY and FYNNEI. V dropped 3 bases and J dropped 4 bases, with 11 bases sitting between them. The DNA for the CDR3 is TGTGCCAGCAGTGACGGCGGGGACTCAGATACGCAGTATTTT. This sequence encodes CASSDGGDSDTQYF.

This clonotype was detected only a few times. The rearrangement uses TRBV20-1 and TRBJ2-1; D possibly corresponds to TRBD2 (6 bases). The V end was cut by 0 bases, the J end by 4 bases, with 10 bases between. The CDR3 is 14 amino acids. Germline-derived CDR1 and CDR2 are DFQATT and SNEGSKA (reference sequence). CDR3 coding DNA: TGCAGTGCTAGAGATAGGAGCGGGTACAATGAGCAGTTCTTC. Protein product: CSARDRSGYNEQFF.

On this clonotype: At one of its ends the junction is not consistent with the germline gene, which may arise from a read error. The rearrangement links TRBV11-2 to TRBJ1-4; D is unresolved. Germline assignment: CDR1 SGHAT and CDR2 FQNNGV. The CDR3 consists of 15 residues. The CDR3 protein is CASSQVLPGKEKLFF. The CDR3 region has the DNA TGCGCCAGCAGCCAAGTCTTACCCGGCAAGGAAAAACTGTTTTTT.

This clonotype was counted ten times or more. This chain connects TRBV6-2 or TRBV6-3 to TRBJ2-7, with 8 nucleotides matching TRBD1. Trimming at V came to 7 bases and at J to 3 bases, leaving 11 bases not matched to a gene. Germline-derived CDR1 and CDR2 are MNHEY and SVGEGT. This CDR3 has 15 amino acids. The CDR3 bases are TGTGCCAGCAACTCAGGGGGCGGAGGTTACTACGAGCAGTACTTC. This codes for CASNSGGGGYYEQYF.

This clonotype was detected a few times. The chain couples TRBV12-3 or TRBV12-4 to TRBJ2-7; D could derive from TRBD1 or TRBD2 (5 bases each). The V and J ends lost 7 bases and 3 bases respectively, with 16 bases between them. The CDR3 totals 14 residues. CDR3 sequence reads: CASIPGLRFYEQYF. The CDR3 coding sequence is TGTGCCAGCATCCCGGGGCTGAGGTTCTACGAGCAGTACTTC.

This clonotype was counted many times. An end of the junction does not agree with germline; a read error may underlie this. This chain uses TRBV7-9 with TRBJ2-1, with D perhaps matching TRBD1 or TRBD2 (6 bases each). The CDR3 is made up of 15 amino acids. Looked up from germline, CDR1 is SEHNR and CDR2 is FQNEAQ (reference sequence). In nucleotides, the CDR3 is TGTGCCAGCAGTTTAGCGGAGGGGGCCTACAATGAGCAGTTCTTC. This encodes CASSLAEGAYNEQFF.

Details on this clonotype: A much more abundant neighbour one base away suggests this may be a read error. The chain couples TRBV6-1 to TRBJ2-1, with D unresolved. Between the trimmed V and J ends, which lost 0 bases and 4 bases, there was a span of 13 bases. The CDR3 covers 16 residues. From germline, CDR1 is MNHNS and CDR2 SASEGT. Here the CDR3 reads CASSEALYSRYNEQFF. The CDR3, as DNA: TGTGCCAGCAGTGAAGCGCTTTATTCGCGGTACAATGAGCAGTTCTTC.

The chain couples TRBV5-1 to TRBJ2-7; TRBD1 might be the D (6 bases). The CDR3 covers 14 residues. V was trimmed by 6 bases and J by 5 bases, leaving 18 bases between them. Germline CDR1 is SGHRS and CDR2 is YFSETQ. CDR3 sequence: CASTDTGYPDEQYF. The CDR3 bases are TGCGCCAGCACAGATACAGGGTATCCGGACGAGCAGTACTTC.

At least ten counts were recorded for this clonotype. The chain is built from TRBV28 and TRBJ2-7; 13 nucleotides match TRBD2. The CDR3 is 16 residues long. Germline V gene lookup returns CDR1 MDHEN and CDR2 SYDVKM. V shed 5 bases, J shed 3 bases, and the junction held 7 bases outside the gene matches. CDR3 residues: CASSAPRTSGSYEQYF. CDR3 DNA sequence: TGTGCCAGCAGTGCACCCAGGACTAGCGGGAGCTACGAGCAGTACTTC.